This T cell receptor (beta chain) was identified during a study of CD8+ T cells in alopecia areata. Study background: For the treated group, dosing was oral tofacitinib at 5 to 10 mg twice daily. Points from the study as a whole: Alopecia totalis/universalis scalp especially showed more expanded CD8+ clones than normal scalp.

This clone has more than one count but fewer than ten. What it binds is unknown. Extraction and reverse transcription of RNA yielded cDNA as the sequencing template. Sequencing was performed with immunoSEQ multiplex PCR; in TCRdb, only in-frame clones are kept and a portion is missing. The table shows some 110,000 clones, with roughly 58% occurring only once. The CDR3 consists of 13 residues. Trimming pared 5 bases from V and 5 bases from J, leaving 11 bases between. Germline CDR1 reads SGHAT; CDR2 reads FQNNGV. As for treatment: oral pan-JAK inhibitor, 5-10 mg twice daily. The specimen was CD8+ T cells sorted from blood, collected at week 4, from a patient treated with tofacitinib. The chain joins TRBV11-2 to TRBJ2-3, with no clear D. The receptor was isolated from a human donor with alopecia areata. In DNA form, the CDR3 reads TGTGCCAGCAGCGCTCTCCCTAGAGATACGCAGTATTTT. It encodes CASSALPRDTQYF.